The source of this T cell receptor beta chain is a study of cytomegalovirus exposure and HLA in healthy donors. At the level of the study: For the roughly 400 genotyped donors, about 81% fell within the Caucasian-associated ancestry cluster. Overall study results and limits: Differences between HLA loci emerged in a later analysis of TCR association rates, with DRB1 most and HLA-C fewest. In vitro confirmation showed a few CMV-associated chains to be CMV antigen specific.

The V segment lost 5 bases and the J segment 2 bases; nucleotides outside the gene matches: 5. This CDR3 has 15 residues. CDR1 SGHDT and CDR2 YYEEEE come from the germline V gene. Comment on this clone: The antigen is undetermined.

Vbeta (60) and Jbeta (13) primers were used in the PCR. The assay was immunoSEQ multiplex PCR, and TCRdb's table has in-frame clones only and misses some. The table records some 85,000 clones, roughly three quarters of them present only once. The chain joins TRBV5-6 to TRBJ2-3, with 10 bases fitting TRBD2. The source of this sequence is a male donor in good health and CMV-seronegative. Sequencing used PBMCs. For the CDR3, the DNA is TGTGCCAGCAGTTCCGGGACTAGCGTCACAGATACGCAGTATTTT. This sequence encodes CASSSGTSVTDTQYF.